The 23 T cell receptor beta chains in this list originate from one sample, sequenced in a study of T-cell memory formation after mild COVID-19. MiXCR, run by TCRdb on the 5' RACE reads, gives a single entry per CDR3 protein. The sample records about 130,000 distinct CDR3 sequences, about 5.9% being singletons. Sequenced: PBMCs or a T cell subset sorted from them (not recorded which). All receptors derive from an adult woman who had mild COVID-19 (a few samples of this study predate the infection). Cell type and time point are not known.

This clonotype occurred a few times. This chain connects TRBV20-1 to TRBJ2-5; D might be TRBD1 (5 bases). Trimming shortened V by 5 bases and J by 5 bases, and 12 bases separated the two germline ends. The CDR3 is 12 amino acids. Germline loops: CDR1 DFQATT, CDR2 SNEGSKA (reference sequence). DNA of the CDR3: TGCAGTGCTCCCCGGGCAGGGGAGACCCAGTACTTC. Amino acid sequence: CSAPRAGETQYF.

This clonotype has only a few counts. The chain combines TRBV11-2 with TRBJ1-1; D call uncertain. Germline CDR1 is SGHAT and CDR2 is FQNNGV. Between the trimmed V and J ends, which lost 3 bases and 7 bases, there was a span of 9 bases. This CDR3 region has 12 residues. The CDR3, as DNA: TGTGCCAGCAGCTTCGTACGGATTGAAGCTTTCTTT. It specifies CASSFVRIEAFF.

The sample holds many counts of this clonotype. The rearrangement links TRBV12-3 or TRBV12-4 to TRBJ2-5, with D perhaps TRBD1 (6 bases). V lost 7 bases and J 4 bases, leaving 13 bases between the germline ends. The CDR3 is made up of 13 amino acids. CDR3 protein: CASTQGGRETQYF. The CDR3, as DNA: TGTGCCAGCACCCAAGGGGGTCGAGAGACCCAGTACTTC.

At least ten counts were recorded for this clonotype. The V call is TRBV7-9, the J call TRBJ2-3; D could derive from TRBD1 or TRBD2 (5 bases each). Germline-derived CDR1 and CDR2 are SEHNR and FQNEAQ (reference sequence). The V and J ends lost 1 base and 4 bases respectively, with 12 bases between them. CDR3 size: 15 residues. CDR3 bases: TGTGCCAGCAGCTTAGACGGCAGGGACCCAGATACGCAGTATTTT. Translating gives CASSLDGRDPDTQYF.

This clonotype appeared many times. This chain connects TRBV4-1 to TRBJ2-3; possibly TRBD2 for D (6 bases). CDR3 size: 15 residues. The germline V gene has CDR1 MGHRA and CDR2 YSYEKL. Trimming shortened V by 4 bases and J by 2 bases, and 13 bases separated the two germline ends. CDR3 sequence reads: CASSPGTLHTDTQYF. CDR3 nucleotides: TGCGCCAGCAGCCCGGGGACTCTTCACACAGATACGCAGTATTTT.

This clonotype was seen many times. The rearrangement uses TRBV7-2 and TRBJ2-7; a weak D match, TRBD1 (5 bases). V was cut by 5 bases and J by 4 bases, with 18 bases left in between. Germline CDR1 is SGHTA and CDR2 is FQGNSA. This CDR3 contains 15 residues. The CDR3: CASSLSRGIRYEQYF. The CDR3 bases are TGTGCCAGCAGCCTAAGTAGGGGTATAAGGTACGAGCAGTACTTC.

In its sample, this clonotype was seen a few times. This sequence joins TRBV12-3 or TRBV12-4 and TRBJ2-7; D is undetermined. V was pared by 5 bases and J by 1 base, with 6 bases between. This CDR3 is built from 12 residues. In DNA form, the CDR3 reads TGTGCCAGCAGTAAAGCTTCCTACGAGCAGTACTTC. Protein sequence: CASSKASYEQYF.

This clonotype was picked up many times. This chain joins TRBV12-3 or TRBV12-4 and TRBJ1-1; D perhaps matches TRBD1 (5 bases). This CDR3 has 13 amino acids. V dropped 3 bases and J dropped 4 bases, with 9 bases sitting between them. This CDR3 reads CASSFLGVTEAFF. The CDR3 nucleotides read TGTGCCAGCAGTTTTTTAGGGGTCACTGAAGCTTTCTTT.

This clonotype was found a few times. In DNA, the CDR3 is TGTGCCAGCTCACCCCAGGGGCAGAACACTGAAGCTTTCTTT. Translating gives CASSPQGQNTEAFF. This rearrangement joins TRBV18 to TRBJ1-1, with D possibly matching TRBD1 (6 bases). Deletions cut 3 bases from V and 1 base from J, with 9 bases between. The CDR3 is made up of 14 amino acids. Germline CDR1 and CDR2: KGHSH and LQKENI.

The genes are TRBV3-1 and TRBJ2-6; 8 bases match TRBD1. The CDR3 is made up of 18 amino acids. Germline values: CDR1 LGHDT, CDR2 YNNKEL (reference sequence). The trim removed 3 bases at V and 0 bases at J, leaving 7 bases unmatched. The CDR3 DNA reads TGTGCCAGCAGCCACGCTTTGACAGGGGACTCTGGGGCCAACGTCCTGACTTTC. It yields the protein CASSHALTGDSGANVLTF.

Only a few counts were recorded for this clonotype. The chain is built from TRBV4-1 and TRBJ2-6; D is unclear. CDR1 MGHRA and CDR2 YSYEKL come from the germline V gene. The CDR3 consists of 14 residues. V shed 2 bases and J shed 3 bases, with 5 bases lying between them. The CDR3 DNA sequence: TGCGCCAGCAGCCAATACCTTGGGGCCAACGTCCTGACTTTC. Translating it yields CASSQYLGANVLTF.

In regard to this clonotype: A much larger clone differs from this one at a single base, so this may be a read error. The chain couples TRBV12-3 or TRBV12-4 to TRBJ2-1, with 9 bases aligning to TRBD2. There are 15 residues in the CDR3. V shed 6 bases, J shed 5 bases, and the junction held 8 bases outside the gene matches. Written as DNA, the CDR3 is TGTGCCAGCAGCATCGGGACTAGCAGCGACAATGAGCAGTTCTTC. Protein product: CASSIGTSSDNEQFF.

This clonotype has at least ten counts. The chain carries TRBV4-2 and TRBJ1-4; no reliable D call. There are 17 residues in the CDR3. CDR1 is LGHNA, CDR2 YNFKEQ, per germline. Trimming cost V 3 bases and J 5 bases, with 19 bases left between them. CDR3 residues: CASSHSGSGRPNEKLFF. The CDR3 coding sequence is TGTGCCAGCAGCCACAGCGGGTCGGGCAGGCCCAATGAAAAACTGTTTTTT.

V usage is TRBV4-3 and J usage is TRBJ1-2, with D possibly TRBD1 on 6 matching bases. V was trimmed by 0 bases and J by 6 bases, leaving 14 bases between them. Germline loops: CDR1 LGHNA, CDR2 YSLEER. This CDR3 spans 15 amino acids. The CDR3 loop is CASSQDSRGGDGYTF. Written as DNA, the CDR3 is TGCGCCAGCAGCCAAGATTCTCGGGGGGGCGATGGCTACACCTTC.

The sample holds many counts of this clonotype. The chain is built from TRBV4-1 and TRBJ2-7; possibly TRBD1 for D (6 bases). The CDR3 has 16 residues. Germline CDR1 and CDR2: MGHRA and YSYEKL. Between the trimmed V and J ends, which lost 0 bases and 5 bases, there was a span of 17 bases. CDR3 sequence reads: CASSQDLRGSRNEQYF. The DNA for the CDR3 is TGCGCCAGCAGCCAAGATTTGAGGGGGTCTAGAAACGAGCAGTACTTC.

This clonotype appeared many times. The chain joins TRBV11-3 to TRBJ2-1; a weak D match, TRBD1 (5 bases). This CDR3 region has 13 residues. CDR1 and CDR2 from the germline V gene are SGHNT and YENEEA. The V and J ends lost 1 base and 8 bases respectively, with 9 bases between them. This CDR3 is CASSLGLRDEQFF. The CDR3 DNA is TGTGCCAGCAGCTTAGGCCTCAGGGATGAGCAGTTCTTC.

The rearrangement uses TRBV6-2 or TRBV6-3 and TRBJ2-5; D is unresolved. The CDR3 consists of 13 residues. Germline values: CDR1 MNHEY, CDR2 SVGEGT. Between the trimmed V and J ends, which lost 0 bases and 4 bases, there was a span of 6 bases. CDR3 in amino acids: CASSYSFSETQYF. The CDR3 nucleotides are TGTGCCAGCAGTTACTCGTTTTCAGAGACCCAGTACTTC.

This clonotype was seen repeatedly, ten times or more. The J gene is TRBJ2-1, the V gene TRBV6-2 or TRBV6-3, with 7 bases identical to TRBD1. This CDR3 has 16 amino acids. The germline CDR1 and CDR2 sequences are MNHEY and SVGEGT. Trimming at V came to 6 bases and at J to 9 bases, leaving 17 bases not matched to a gene. In DNA form, the CDR3 reads TGTGCCAGCAGCCGCTCCCCGGGACAGACTACACCTGAGCAGTTCTTC. It encodes CASSRSPGQTTPEQFF.

The chain has TRBV29-1 and TRBJ2-7; 8 nucleotides agree with TRBD1. V trimming: 6 bases; J trimming: 2 bases; junction bases outside the gene matches: 6. This CDR3 region has 13 residues. The V gene's germline CDR1 is SQVTM and CDR2 ANQGSEA. The CDR3 loop is CSVRQGRAYEQYF. CDR3 bases: TGCAGCGTCAGACAGGGGAGAGCCTACGAGCAGTACTTC.

The rearrangement links TRBV5-6 to TRBJ2-5; D might be TRBD2 (5 bases). The CDR3 length is 17 residues. V dropped 0 bases and J dropped 5 bases, with 20 bases sitting between them. Per the germline V gene, CDR1 is SGHDT and CDR2 is YYEEEE. This chain's CDR3 is CASSLGPVSASGETQYF. In DNA form, the CDR3 reads TGTGCCAGCAGCTTGGGGCCGGTCTCGGCGTCGGGGGAGACCCAGTACTTC.

This clonotype was counted a few times. The rearrangement links TRBV7-9 to TRBJ2-7; 9 bases line up with TRBD1. The CDR3 covers 15 residues. Trimming at V came to 5 bases and at J to 3 bases, leaving 8 bases not matched to a gene. Germline values: CDR1 SEHNR, CDR2 FQNEAQ (reference sequence). The CDR3 region is CASSLTGTGLYEQYF. CDR3 nucleotide sequence: TGTGCCAGCAGCCTGACCGGGACAGGGCTCTACGAGCAGTACTTC. The full variable domain, in which reference TRBV7-9 and TRBJ2-7 provide the parts outside the CDR3, is DTGVSQNPRHKITKRGQNVTFRCDPISEHNRLYWYRQTLGQGPEFLTYFQNEAQLEKSRLLSDRFSAERPKGSFSTLEIQRTEQGDSAMYLCASSLTGTGLYEQYFGPGTRLTVT.

The table lists this clonotype with many counts. V is TRBV7-6 and J is TRBJ2-1, with no clear D. In germline, CDR1 is SGHVS, CDR2 FNYEAQ. Trimming removed 4 bases from V and 0 bases from J, with 16 bases in between. The CDR3 covers 17 residues. Written as DNA, the CDR3 is TGTGCCAGCAGCTCCCCGGTGGCGGTAAGCTCCTACAATGAGCAGTTCTTC. It specifies CASSSPVAVSSYNEQFF.

The table lists this clonotype with a few counts. The chain combines TRBV15 with TRBJ2-5; D possibly corresponds to TRBD2 (5 bases). CDR1 and CDR2 from the germline V gene are LNHNV and YYDKDF (reference sequence). This CDR3 contains 15 residues. Trimming pared 0 bases from V and 4 bases from J, leaving 12 bases between. The CDR3 loop is CATSREARAPETQYF. CDR3 nucleotides: TGTGCCACCAGCAGAGAGGCGCGGGCCCCAGAGACCCAGTACTTC.